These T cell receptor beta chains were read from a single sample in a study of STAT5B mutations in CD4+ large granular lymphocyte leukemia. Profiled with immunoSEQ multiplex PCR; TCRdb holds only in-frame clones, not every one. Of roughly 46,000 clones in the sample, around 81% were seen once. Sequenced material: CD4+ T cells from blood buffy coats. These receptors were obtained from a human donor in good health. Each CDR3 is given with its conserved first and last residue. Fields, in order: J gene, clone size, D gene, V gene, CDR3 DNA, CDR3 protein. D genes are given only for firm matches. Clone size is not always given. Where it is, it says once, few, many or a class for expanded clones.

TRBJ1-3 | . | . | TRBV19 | TGTGCCAGTAGTAAAAAGCCTGGAAACACCATATATTTT | CASSKKPGNTIYF
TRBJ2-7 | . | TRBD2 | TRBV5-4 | TGTGCCAGCAGTCCCCGGACTAGCGGCACCTACGAGCAGTACTTC | CASSPRTSGTYEQYF
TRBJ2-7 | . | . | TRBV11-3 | TGTGCCAGCAGCTTAAGGGGTACAGGGACCCACGAGCAGTACTTC | CASSLRGTGTHEQYF
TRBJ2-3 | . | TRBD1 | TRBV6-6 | TGTGCCAGCAAGGGGGCCAGCACAGATACGCAGTATTTT | CASKGASTDTQYF
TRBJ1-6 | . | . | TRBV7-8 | TGTGCCAGCAGCTTAGCGGGGAATTCACCCCTCCACTTT | CASSLAGNSPLHF
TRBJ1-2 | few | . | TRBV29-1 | TGCAGCGTTGGTGGGGGTTTAGGGTATGGCTACACCTTC | CSVGGGLGYGYTF
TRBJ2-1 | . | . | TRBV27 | TGTGCCAGCAGTTTATCCTACGGTGAGCAGTTCTTC | CASSLSYGEQFF
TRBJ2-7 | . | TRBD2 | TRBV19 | TGTGCCACCGGGCCCCCCGGACTAGCGGCCGGGGAGCAGTACTTC | CATGPPGLAAGEQYF
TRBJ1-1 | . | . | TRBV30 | TGTGCCTGGAATATCGGCAGGTGGGGCATGAACACTGAAGCTTTCTTT | CAWNIGRWGMNTEAFF
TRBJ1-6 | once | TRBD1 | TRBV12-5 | TGTGCTAGTGGTTTAGGACAGGCGAATTCACCCCTCCACTTT | CASGLGQANSPLHF
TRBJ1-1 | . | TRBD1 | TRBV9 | TGTGCCAGCAGCCTCAGGACAGGGGGAACGAACACTGAAGCTTTCTTT | CASSLRTGGTNTEAFF
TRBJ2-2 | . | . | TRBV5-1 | TGCGCCAGCAGCTTGTATCGGGTTGTCGGCGGGGAGCTGTTTTTT | CASSLYRVVGGELFF
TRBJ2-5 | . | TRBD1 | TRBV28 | TGTGCCAGCAGTCATACCGACTACAGGGGGCGAAGTAAGCAAGAGACCCAGTACTTC | CASSHTDYRGRSKQETQYF
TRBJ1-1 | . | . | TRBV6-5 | TGTGCCAGCAGTTACTTAGGCGGGAACACTGAAGCTTTCTTT | CASSYLGGNTEAFF
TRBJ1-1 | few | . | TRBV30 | TGTGCCTGGAGCGTAGACAGAAACACTGAAGCTTTCTTT | CAWSVDRNTEAFF
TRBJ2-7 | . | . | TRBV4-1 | TGCGCCAGCAGCCAAGGTCTAGGGGGTCTATTTGGTTACGAGCAGTACTTC | CASSQGLGGLFGYEQYF
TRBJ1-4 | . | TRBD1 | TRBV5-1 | TGCGCCAGCAGCTTGTTGGGACAGGAAAAACTGTTTTTT | CASSLLGQEKLFF
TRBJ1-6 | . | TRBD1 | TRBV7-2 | TGTGCCAGCAGCGGATGGACAGGGGGTAATTCACCCCTCCACTTT | CASSGWTGGNSPLHF
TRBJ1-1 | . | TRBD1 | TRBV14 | TGTGCCAGCAGCAAATGGACAGGGGGCGGTGGAGCTGAAGCTTTCTTT | CASSKWTGGGGAEAFF
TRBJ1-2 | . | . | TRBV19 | TGTGCCAGTAGTATTTACAGACAAATCAACTATGGCTACACCTTC | CASSIYRQINYGYTF
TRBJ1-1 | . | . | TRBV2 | TGTGCCAGCAGGGAACAGGGTCTGGGCGGGGCTCTCTTT | CASREQGLGGALF
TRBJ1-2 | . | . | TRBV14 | TGTGCCAGCAGCCAAGATCTTGTAGGCTATGGCTACACCTTC | CASSQDLVGYGYTF
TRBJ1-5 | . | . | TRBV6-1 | TGTGCCAGCAGTGATTTGTTTACGGGGGCGGAACGAAATCAGCCCCAGCATTTT | CASSDLFTGAERNQPQHF
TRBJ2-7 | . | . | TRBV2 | TGTGCCAGCAGTATTTCCTACGAGCAGTACTTC | CASSISYEQYF
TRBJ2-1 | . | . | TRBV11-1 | TGTGCCAGCAGCTTCCCCGGGGATTTCAATGAGCAGTTCTTC | CASSFPGDFNEQFF
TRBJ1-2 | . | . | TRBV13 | TGTGCCAGCAGCTTACAGGTAGCGGGGGCAGGCTATGGCTACACCTTC | CASSLQVAGAGYGYTF
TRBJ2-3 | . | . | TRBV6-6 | TGTGCCAGCAGTTACCGGGTTAGCGCTGAAGATACGCAGTATTTT | CASSYRVSAEDTQYF
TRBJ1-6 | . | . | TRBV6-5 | TGTGCCAGCTCAAGGGGTAAATTGTCACCCCTCCACTTT | CASSRGKLSPLHF
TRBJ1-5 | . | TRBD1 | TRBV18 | TGTGCCAGCTCACCACAGCGCGGGACAGGAGGCAATCAGCCCCAGCATTTT | CASSPQRGTGGNQPQHF
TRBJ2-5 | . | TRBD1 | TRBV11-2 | TGTGCCAGCAGTTCGAGGGGGCTGGGTGGGACCCAGTACTTC | CASSSRGLGGTQYF
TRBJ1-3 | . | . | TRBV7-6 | TGTGCCAGCAGCGACCTCGCATCCCCCTCTGGAAACACCATATATTTT | CASSDLASPSGNTIYF